The rows below give T cell receptor beta chains drawn from one sample of a study of blood T cell repertoires in COVID-19. Clones were read by immunoSEQ multiplex PCR, and TCRdb kept only the in-frame ones, dropping some. The profile shows approximately 180,000 clones, 80% to 90% of them singletons. The sample consisted of peripheral blood. Receptor source: a human donor with active or convalescent COVID-19. The donor label of this sample is uncertain. Each CDR3 is given with its conserved first and last residue.

V	J	CDR3
TRBV3-1/TRBV3-2	TRBJ1-3	CASSRGGGKAGNTIYF
TRBV29-1	TRBJ1-3	CSANGQGNTIYF
TRBV18	TRBJ2-1	CASSPIGTSAANEQFF
TRBV28	TRBJ1-5	CASSLELGLHQPQHF
TRBV7-9	TRBJ2-7	CASSRTSGRDEQYF
TRBV28	TRBJ2-2	CASTRRVWGRSTGELFF
TRBV30	TRBJ2-7	CAWTSGGSYEQYF
TRBV24-1	TRBJ1-2	CATSDLAAYGYTF
TRBV19	TRBJ2-6	CASSIEQGSGANVLTF
TRBV7-9	TRBJ1-2	CASSLRPANYGYTF
TRBV3-1/TRBV3-2	TRBJ2-2	CASVSMARGELFF
TRBV13	TRBJ2-2	CASSLGLAGSGELFF
TRBV28	TRBJ1-4	CASSLQGLGNEKLFF
TRBV18	TRBJ2-7	CASSAAGEGEQYF
TRBV3-1/TRBV3-2	TRBJ2-7	CASSRPGQVGVYEQYF
TRBV5-1	TRBJ1-4	CASNTQGATGEKLFF
TRBV5-1	TRBJ2-7	CASSLGGGASSYEQYF
TRBV7-9	TRBJ2-1	CASSLEGGRAQFF
TRBV13	TRBJ2-7	CASSLGNSYEQYF
TRBV7-2	TRBJ2-5	CASSLAGGRETQYF
TRBV7-9	TRBJ2-2	CASSLAGPGWDTGELFF
TRBV2	TRBJ2-1	CASSVSRAYNEQFF
TRBV4-1	TRBJ1-5	CASSQDWTPNQPQHF
TRBV5-5	TRBJ2-3	CASSFLANTDTQYF
TRBV28	TRBJ2-3	CASRNLGQPTDTQYF
TRBV7-9	TRBJ2-1	CASSRGRMNNEQFF
TRBV5-6	TRBJ1-2	CASSLELIPYGYTF
TRBV29-1	TRBJ2-1	CSVDRGGEQFF
TRBV5-1	TRBJ1-5	CASSYTGLNQPQHF
TRBV5-4	TRBJ2-5	CASSLSSQGKETQYF
TRBV28	TRBJ2-3	CASSLYQGRADTQYF
TRBV28	TRBJ1-3	CASSSPRGNTIYF
TRBV18	TRBJ2-1	CASSSKAGGSVNEQFF
TRBV5-6	TRBJ1-1	CASSSGDRQAFF
TRBV7-9	TRBJ2-3	CASSFGQGVGTDTQYF
TRBV5-1	TRBJ2-1	CASSLNGQDIHEQFF
TRBV6-2/TRBV6-3	TRBJ2-5	CASSSLLDRGGETQYF
TRBV29-1	TRBJ2-7	CSVEGLGQDEQYF
TRBV3-1/TRBV3-2	TRBJ2-1	CASSLSRTSYINEQFF
TRBV5-4	TRBJ2-7	CASSMDLSYEQYF
TRBV5-4	TRBJ2-2	CASSLGWTSGNTGELFF
TRBV11-2	TRBJ2-1	CASSPSSYNEQFF